The entry that follows covers one T cell receptor (beta chain) sequence. Its specificity is not known. Using immunoSEQ multiplex PCR, the repertoire was profiled, and TCRdb retains in-frame clones only, with some absent. This table holds about 120,000 clones, roughly 87% found once. This entry belongs to a study of T cell responses to AZD1222 COVID-19 vaccine. Study details: Pooled samples include second doses given at about 4 or 12 weeks. Study-level points and caveats: Reportedly, nearly half of unique spike TCRs recognized epitopes outside B.1.351/B.1.1.7 mutations. Receipt of two AZD1222 doses was followed by a rise in Spike-specific TCR breadth and depth. Females outnumbered males among donors, who were mostly white British; clonal diversity was possibly underestimated.

Germline V gene sequence: CDR1 ENHRY, CDR2 SYGVKD. V trimming: 0 bases; J trimming: 4 bases; junction bases outside the gene matches: 4. The CDR3 sequence is 15 residues long. This sequence originates from an adult in good health. The starting material was peripheral blood, obtained on day 0 of AZD1222 vaccination. J is TRBJ2-5 and V is TRBV10-3; 8 bases agree with TRBD2. The CDR3 DNA sequence: TGTGCCATCAGTGAGTCGGCGGGGGGTGGAGAGACCCAGTACTTC. The encoded protein is CAISESAGGGETQYF.